Listed below are T cell receptor beta chains from one sample, sequenced in a study of CD8 T cells in Susac syndrome. TCRdb reanalysed the immunoSEQ multiplex PCR reads using MiXCR and keeps one entry per CDR3 protein. In the table there are 100,000 or so distinct CDR3 sequences, 85% to 95% of which are singletons. The sample consisted of CD4+ T cells from PBMCs. These receptors all come from a human donor in good health. CDR3s include the opening cysteine and the closing phenylalanine or tryptophan. A D gene is named only where the DNA matches it firmly. Part of the rows lack a size; the others show once, few, many or a class for expanded clones.

v_call: TRBV20-1
clone_size: NA
j_call: TRBJ1-2
d_call: NA
cdr3_aa: CSATTGANYGYTF
cdr3_nt: TGCAGTGCCACGACAGGAGCTAACTATGGCTACACCTTC

v_call: TRBV7-2
clone_size: NA
j_call: TRBJ2-3
d_call: TRBD2
cdr3_aa: CASSLGLAATDTQYF
cdr3_nt: TGTGCCAGCAGCCTGGGGCTAGCGGCCACAGATACGCAGTATTTT

v_call: TRBV20-1
clone_size: NA
j_call: TRBJ1-1
d_call: NA
cdr3_aa: CSAQRFAATEAFF
cdr3_nt: TGCAGTGCTCAAAGATTCGCGGCCACTGAAGCTTTCTTT

v_call: TRBV20-1
clone_size: NA
j_call: TRBJ2-1
d_call: TRBD2
cdr3_aa: CSASQLAGGFF
cdr3_nt: TGCAGTGCTAGTCAGCTAGCGGGAGGTTTCTTC

v_call: TRBV5-6
clone_size: NA
j_call: TRBJ1-2
d_call: NA
cdr3_aa: CASILGPLTTNYGYTF
cdr3_nt: TGTGCCAGCATCCTTGGACCGCTGACTACTAACTATGGCTACACCTTC

v_call: TRBV18
clone_size: NA
j_call: TRBJ1-2
d_call: TRBD1
cdr3_aa: CASGGQGNYGYTF
cdr3_nt: TGTGCCAGCGGGGGACAGGGAAACTATGGCTACACCTTC

v_call: TRBV27
clone_size: NA
j_call: TRBJ2-1
d_call: TRBD2
cdr3_aa: CASSWASGRYEQFF
cdr3_nt: TGTGCCAGCAGTTGGGCTAGCGGGAGATATGAGCAGTTCTTC

v_call: TRBV7-2
clone_size: NA
j_call: TRBJ1-5
d_call: NA
cdr3_aa: CASSLGPGGGQHF
cdr3_nt: TGTGCCAGCAGCTTAGGTCCTGGCGGTGGCCAGCATTTT

v_call: TRBV6-5
clone_size: NA
j_call: TRBJ2-6
d_call: NA
cdr3_aa: CASTRVGGANVLTF
cdr3_nt: TGTGCCAGCACCAGGGTCGGTGGGGCCAACGTCCTGACTTTC

v_call: TRBV7-9
clone_size: NA
j_call: TRBJ2-1
d_call: TRBD1
cdr3_aa: CASSPTGGRIGSYNEQFF
cdr3_nt: TGTGCCAGCAGCCCGACAGGGGGCCGGATAGGCTCCTACAATGAGCAGTTCTTC

v_call: TRBV11-2
clone_size: NA
j_call: TRBJ2-7
d_call: NA
cdr3_aa: CASSLVEGRGLSYEQYF
cdr3_nt: TGTGCCAGCAGCTTAGTGGAGGGCAGGGGACTTTCCTACGAGCAGTACTTC

v_call: TRBV5-1
clone_size: NA
j_call: TRBJ1-1
d_call: NA
cdr3_aa: CASSADSRFTENTEAFF
cdr3_nt: TGCGCCAGCAGCGCGGACAGCCGCTTCACGGAAAACACTGAAGCTTTCTTT

v_call: TRBV6-2/TRBV6-3
clone_size: NA
j_call: TRBJ2-2
d_call: NA
cdr3_aa: CASRRDTAGELFF
cdr3_nt: TGTGCCAGCAGAAGGGACACCGCCGGGGAGCTGTTTTTT

v_call: TRBV5-1
clone_size: NA
j_call: TRBJ2-3
d_call: NA
cdr3_aa: CASSLVGDGDTQYF
cdr3_nt: TGCGCCAGCAGCTTGGTTGGGGATGGAGATACGCAGTATTTT

v_call: TRBV6-5
clone_size: NA
j_call: TRBJ2-7
d_call: NA
cdr3_aa: CASSYGVVGTTTSEQYF
cdr3_nt: TGTGCCAGCAGTTACGGGGTAGTCGGGACAACTACGAGCGAGCAGTACTTC

v_call: TRBV19
clone_size: NA
j_call: TRBJ1-1
d_call: NA
cdr3_aa: CASRSPGDEAFF
cdr3_nt: TGTGCCAGTAGGTCCCCGGGGGATGAAGCTTTCTTT

v_call: TRBV27
clone_size: NA
j_call: TRBJ2-1
d_call: NA
cdr3_aa: CASSLRGYGEQFF
cdr3_nt: TGTGCCAGCAGTTTAAGAGGCTACGGTGAGCAGTTCTTC

v_call: TRBV20-1
clone_size: NA
j_call: TRBJ1-2
d_call: TRBD1
cdr3_aa: CSADDRVGYTF
cdr3_nt: TGCAGTGCTGACGACAGGGTAGGCTACACCTTC

v_call: TRBV2
clone_size: NA
j_call: TRBJ2-4
d_call: TRBD1
cdr3_aa: CASSRIRTGKNIQYF
cdr3_nt: TGTGCCAGCAGTAGAATTAGGACAGGGAAAAACATTCAGTACTTC

v_call: TRBV7-8
clone_size: NA
j_call: TRBJ2-7
d_call: TRBD2
cdr3_aa: CASSRPAGRQYF
cdr3_nt: TGTGCCAGCAGCCGCCCAGCGGGGCGGCAGTACTTC

v_call: TRBV2
clone_size: NA
j_call: TRBJ1-6
d_call: TRBD1
cdr3_aa: CASSGQGDSPLHF
cdr3_nt: TGTGCCAGCAGCGGACAGGGGGATTCACCCCTCCACTTT

v_call: TRBV10-3
clone_size: NA
j_call: TRBJ2-7
d_call: TRBD1
cdr3_aa: CAMGSTGGETYEQYF
cdr3_nt: TGTGCCATGGGGTCGACAGGGGGAGAAACCTACGAGCAGTACTTC

v_call: TRBV7-2
clone_size: NA
j_call: TRBJ1-2
d_call: TRBD1
cdr3_aa: CASSSIRGQGHGYTF
cdr3_nt: TGTGCCAGCAGCTCTATCCGGGGACAGGGGCATGGCTACACCTTC

v_call: TRBV10-3
clone_size: once
j_call: TRBJ2-2
d_call: NA
cdr3_aa: CAISRTQNTGELFF
cdr3_nt: TGTGCCATCAGCCGTACTCAGAACACCGGGGAGCTGTTTTTT

v_call: TRBV7-3
clone_size: NA
j_call: TRBJ2-2
d_call: NA
cdr3_aa: CASSLTGAGTGELFF
cdr3_nt: TGTGCCAGCAGCTTAACAGGGGCAGGAACCGGGGAGCTGTTTTTT

v_call: TRBV27
clone_size: NA
j_call: TRBJ1-5
d_call: TRBD1
cdr3_aa: CASSFIGPGQGGPNQPQHF
cdr3_nt: TGTGCCAGCAGTTTTATAGGACCGGGACAGGGAGGACCGAATCAGCCCCAGCATTTT

v_call: TRBV19
clone_size: NA
j_call: TRBJ1-1
d_call: NA
cdr3_aa: CASSFPHRDTEAFF
cdr3_nt: TGTGCCAGTAGTTTTCCACATCGCGACACTGAAGCTTTCTTT

v_call: TRBV28
clone_size: NA
j_call: TRBJ1-1
d_call: TRBD1
cdr3_aa: CASSLFWTGGNTEAFF
cdr3_nt: TGTGCCAGCAGTTTATTCTGGACAGGGGGGAACACTGAAGCTTTCTTT

v_call: TRBV19
clone_size: NA
j_call: TRBJ1-1
d_call: TRBD1
cdr3_aa: CASQPSAGGLNTEAFF
cdr3_nt: TGTGCCAGTCAACCGTCGGCAGGGGGCTTGAACACTGAAGCTTTCTTT

v_call: TRBV7-9
clone_size: NA
j_call: TRBJ2-3
d_call: NA
cdr3_aa: CASSGYRGQLTDTQYF
cdr3_nt: TGTGCCAGCAGCGGGTATCGGGGGCAGCTCACAGATACGCAGTATTTT

v_call: TRBV29-1
clone_size: NA
j_call: TRBJ2-7
d_call: NA
cdr3_aa: CSVEDQIPKLYF
cdr3_nt: TGCAGCGTTGAAGATCAGATTCCTAAGCTGTACTTC

v_call: TRBV5-1
clone_size: NA
j_call: TRBJ2-5
d_call: NA
cdr3_aa: CASSLVKGETQYF
cdr3_nt: TGCGCCAGCAGCTTGGTCAAGGGAGAGACCCAGTACTTC

v_call: TRBV6-5
clone_size: NA
j_call: TRBJ2-3
d_call: NA
cdr3_aa: CASSEGSDTQYF
cdr3_nt: TGTGCCAGCAGCGAGGGGTCAGATACGCAGTATTTT

v_call: TRBV20-1
clone_size: NA
j_call: TRBJ2-1
d_call: TRBD2
cdr3_aa: CSALIAGGPMNEQFF
cdr3_nt: TGCAGTGCTCTAATAGCGGGAGGGCCTATGAATGAGCAGTTCTTC

v_call: TRBV4-1
clone_size: once
j_call: TRBJ1-1
d_call: NA
cdr3_aa: CASSQDESRDKEPRSTEAFF
cdr3_nt: TGCGCCAGCAGCCAAGATGAAAGCCGGGACAAGGAACCCCGGAGCACTGAAGCTTTCTTT

v_call: TRBV20-1
clone_size: NA
j_call: TRBJ2-6
d_call: TRBD2
cdr3_aa: CSARTSGGDSGANVLTF
cdr3_nt: TGCAGTGCTAGAACTAGCGGGGGCGACTCTGGGGCCAACGTCCTGACTTTC

v_call: TRBV12-3/TRBV12-4
clone_size: few
j_call: TRBJ2-7
d_call: NA
cdr3_aa: CASSLQGPRAYEQYF
cdr3_nt: TGTGCCAGCAGTTTACAGGGGCCAAGAGCCTACGAGCAGTACTTC

v_call: TRBV21-1
clone_size: NA
j_call: TRBJ2-4
d_call: NA
cdr3_aa: CASGKGRNIQYF
cdr3_nt: TGTGCCAGCGGCAAAGGTAGAAACATTCAGTACTTC

v_call: TRBV9
clone_size: NA
j_call: TRBJ1-2
d_call: NA
cdr3_aa: CASRRVDYGYTF
cdr3_nt: TGTGCCAGTCGGAGGGTTGACTATGGCTACACCTTC

v_call: TRBV30
clone_size: NA
j_call: TRBJ2-1
d_call: NA
cdr3_aa: CAWSDNNEQFF
cdr3_nt: TGTGCCTGGAGTGATAACAATGAGCAGTTCTTC

v_call: TRBV29-1
clone_size: NA
j_call: TRBJ2-2
d_call: NA
cdr3_aa: CSGRQGPGPGELFF
cdr3_nt: TGCAGCGGGAGGCAGGGGCCGGGCCCCGGGGAGCTGTTTTTT

v_call: TRBV2
clone_size: NA
j_call: TRBJ1-4
d_call: NA
cdr3_aa: CASRTGREKLFF
cdr3_nt: TGTGCCAGCAGAACAGGGCGCGAAAAACTGTTTTTT

v_call: TRBV6-2/TRBV6-3
clone_size: NA
j_call: TRBJ2-1
d_call: NA
cdr3_aa: CASSYSISGRSSYNEQFF
cdr3_nt: TGTGCCAGCAGTTACTCGATATCAGGTAGGAGCTCCTACAATGAGCAGTTCTTC

v_call: TRBV12-3/TRBV12-4
clone_size: NA
j_call: TRBJ2-5
d_call: TRBD2
cdr3_aa: CASSLEAGVDLRFQETQYF
cdr3_nt: TGTGCCAGCAGTTTAGAAGCGGGAGTCGACCTGAGGTTTCAGGAGACCCAGTACTTC

v_call: TRBV30
clone_size: NA
j_call: TRBJ2-3
d_call: NA
cdr3_aa: CAWSARLIVGYISTDTQYF
cdr3_nt: TGTGCCTGGTCCGCGAGGCTCATTGTGGGCTATATTAGCACAGATACGCAGTATTTT

v_call: TRBV7-2
clone_size: NA
j_call: TRBJ1-4
d_call: NA
cdr3_aa: CASSPGLRGGEKLFF
cdr3_nt: TGTGCCAGCAGCCCAGGACTCCGCGGCGGTGAAAAACTGTTTTTT

v_call: TRBV5-4
clone_size: NA
j_call: TRBJ2-3
d_call: TRBD2
cdr3_aa: CASSAARGGDTQYF
cdr3_nt: TGTGCCAGCAGCGCGGCCCGGGGGGGAGATACGCAGTATTTT

v_call: TRBV27
clone_size: NA
j_call: TRBJ1-1
d_call: NA
cdr3_aa: CASSLSQANTEAFF
cdr3_nt: TGCGCCAGCAGCCTCTCCCAGGCGAACACTGAAGCTTTCTTT

v_call: TRBV19
clone_size: NA
j_call: TRBJ2-6
d_call: NA
cdr3_aa: CASSIQAAGANVLTF
cdr3_nt: TGTGCCAGTAGTATTCAGGCCGCTGGGGCCAACGTCCTGACTTTC

v_call: TRBV29-1
clone_size: NA
j_call: TRBJ1-2
d_call: TRBD1
cdr3_aa: CSVLLPRDSHRGYTF
cdr3_nt: TGCAGCGTTCTGCTACCTCGGGACAGCCATCGCGGCTACACCTTC

v_call: TRBV5-1
clone_size: NA
j_call: TRBJ1-1
d_call: NA
cdr3_aa: CASSAMSNTEAFF
cdr3_nt: TGCGCCAGCAGCGCGATGTCGAACACTGAAGCTTTCTTT

v_call: TRBV20-1
clone_size: NA
j_call: TRBJ1-5
d_call: NA
cdr3_aa: CSARVREQPQHF
cdr3_nt: TGCAGTGCTAGAGTCAGGGAACAGCCCCAGCATTTT

v_call: TRBV6-2/TRBV6-3
clone_size: NA
j_call: TRBJ1-2
d_call: NA
cdr3_aa: CASSYGAYYGYTF
cdr3_nt: TGTGCCAGCAGTTACGGGGCGTACTATGGCTACACCTTC

v_call: TRBV7-8
clone_size: NA
j_call: TRBJ2-1
d_call: NA
cdr3_aa: CASSLVAESSDMF
cdr3_nt: TGTGCCAGCAGCTTGGTGGCAGAGTCTTCGGATATGTTC

v_call: TRBV10-3
clone_size: NA
j_call: TRBJ2-1
d_call: TRBD1
cdr3_aa: CAIGDRVPYNEQFF
cdr3_nt: TGTGCCATCGGGGACAGGGTCCCCTACAATGAGCAGTTCTTC

v_call: TRBV6-1
clone_size: NA
j_call: TRBJ1-1
d_call: TRBD1
cdr3_aa: CASSMGQSAGNTEAFF
cdr3_nt: TGTGCCAGCTCGATGGGACAGTCGGCGGGAAACACTGAAGCTTTCTTT

v_call: TRBV20-1
clone_size: once
j_call: TRBJ2-3
d_call: NA
cdr3_aa: CSAMWGEWNTDTQYF
cdr3_nt: TGCAGTGCTATGTGGGGGGAGTGGAACACAGATACGCAGTATTTT

v_call: TRBV18
clone_size: NA
j_call: TRBJ2-3
d_call: NA
cdr3_aa: CASAIDRSRSTDTQYF
cdr3_nt: TGTGCCAGCGCGATAGACAGGTCGAGAAGCACAGATACGCAGTATTTT

v_call: TRBV5-1
clone_size: once
j_call: TRBJ2-3
d_call: TRBD2
cdr3_aa: CASSLRTSGPTDTQYF
cdr3_nt: TGCGCCAGCAGCTTGCGGACTAGCGGACCCACAGATACGCAGTATTTT